Included here is one T cell receptor beta chain sequence, with context. Its antigen is currently unknown. Treatment denoted: roughly 19 received Ad26.COV2.S at low or high dose, single or two shots; several received placebo; per-sample allocation not given. Specimens were obtained on day 63 following the first vaccine or placebo injection. This sample is drawn from a study of Ad26.COV2.S vaccination and SARS-CoV-2 variants. Background on the study: Dosing was one shot or two shots 56 days apart.

Method: immunoSEQ multiplex PCR; TCRdb's copy keeps in-frame clones and lacks some. The sample has hundreds of thousands of clones, more than 70% seen once. V gave up 4 bases and J gave up 0 bases; unmatched junction bases: 5. The CDR3 is 16 amino acids. Germline CDR1 and CDR2: LGHNA and YNFKEQ. Study-level results: Marked by substantial breadth, spike-specific CD8+ and CD4+ T cell responses were reportedly seen after vaccination. Participants in the vaccine arm had higher spike-specific TCR breadth; placebo recipients had lower.

V gene TRBV4-2 combines with J gene TRBJ2-1; 8 bases map to TRBD2. The receptor was isolated from a person between 18 and 59 years old who received the Ad26.COV2.S COVID-19 vaccine or a placebo. The material was peripheral blood, obtained in a trial of Ad26.COV2.S vaccine versus placebo. CDR3 region: CASSPVGLVSYNEQFF. Here the CDR3 DNA reads TGTGCCAGCAGCCCGGTGGGACTAGTCTCCTACAATGAGCAGTTCTTC.